The 23 T cell receptor beta chains listed next were all sequenced from one sample in a study. TCRdb recomputed calls from the 5' RACE reads with MiXCR, one row per CDR3 protein. The sample includes some 9,200 distinct CDR3 sequences, around 15% of them seen just once. Treg sorting used a CD4+CD25+CD127-/low gate. Sequenced input: Tregs sorted from blood. The receptors were sampled from a female donor with breast cancer.

This clonotype has just a few counts. This may come from a read error, since a much larger clone is one base off. J is TRBJ2-3 and V is TRBV5-1, with TRBD1 matching over 9 bases. The CDR3 runs to 15 residues. Germline CDR1 is SGHRS and CDR2 is YFSETQ. CDR3 protein: CASSSGQGSTDTRYF. The CDR3, as DNA: TGCGCCAGCAGCTCCGGACAGGGGAGCACAGATACGCGGTATTTT.

This clonotype ranks as medium-sized. V and J are TRBV4-1 and TRBJ2-1; maybe TRBD2 (5 bases). This CDR3 has 17 residues. Per the germline V gene, CDR1 is MGHRA and CDR2 is YSYEKL. With 4 bases removed from V and 1 base from J, the gap between germline ends came to 17 bases. As DNA, the CDR3 is TGCGCCAGCAGCCGAGCCGGACTTACACTTTCCTACAATGAGCAGTTCTTC. Translation gives CASSRAGLTLSYNEQFF.

This clonotype was counted at least ten times. V and J are TRBV15 and TRBJ2-5, with D tentatively TRBD2 (6 bases). The V end was cut by 5 bases, the J end by 3 bases, with 16 bases between. The CDR3 has 15 residues. Germline V gene data show CDR1 as LNHNV and CDR2 as YYDKDF (reference sequence). Written as DNA, the CDR3 is TGTGCCACCAGCGGGGCCGGGACTCCAAAAGAGACCCAGTACTTC. It is translated as CATSGAGTPKETQYF.

This clonotype counts as medium-sized. This chain uses TRBV6-2 or TRBV6-3 with TRBJ1-5, with D possibly being TRBD1 (6 bases). CDR1 and CDR2 from the germline V gene are MNHEY and SVGEGT. V lost 2 bases and J lost 11, with 10 bases in between. This CDR3 has 12 residues. In DNA form, the CDR3 reads TGTGCCAGCAGTTACCCGGCAGGGGCCCAGCATTTT. Translation gives CASSYPAGAQHF.

By frequency in the sample, this clonotype is medium-sized. V gene TRBV7-8 combines with J gene TRBJ2-7; D may be TRBD2 (6 bases). The CDR3 runs to 13 residues. Germline loops: CDR1 SGHVS, CDR2 FQNEAQ. Trimming cost V 1 base and J 7 bases, with 11 bases left between them. CDR3 sequence: CASSLEPGGEQYF. CDR3 in DNA: TGTGCCAGCAGCTTAGAGCCCGGGGGTGAGCAGTACTTC. Variable domain in full (rest from reference TRBV7-8 and TRBJ2-7): GAGVSQSPRYKVAKRGQDVALRCDPISGHVSLFWYQQALGQGPEFLTYFQNEAQLDKSGLPSDRFFAERPEGSVSTLKIQRTQQEDSAVYLCASSLEPGGEQYFGPGTRLTVT.

About this clonotype: Because it lacks the conserved phenylalanine or tryptophan at the end, this CDR3 is likely a read error. No DNA is shown, since the ends of the CDR3 on it are uncertain; the CDR3 is the one TCRdb lists. This chain uses TRBV29-1 with TRBJ1-3; the listed D gene, TRBD1, was not tested against the DNA. The length of the CDR3 is 11 amino acids, counting both ends. Germline lookup yields CDR1 SQVTM and CDR2 ANQGSEA. CDR3 sequence reads: CSVTGGNTVYL.

This clonotype was picked up many times. The chain uses TRBV7-2 and TRBJ2-3, with D unclear. The germline V gene has CDR1 SGHTA and CDR2 FQGNSA. The CDR3 has 11 amino acids. V was cut by 2 bases and J by 5 bases, with 2 bases left in between. The CDR3 DNA reads TGTGCCAGCAGCTTACTAGATACGCAGTATTTT. It translates to CASSLLDTQYF.

This clonotype is labeled as medium-sized. The rearrangement joins TRBV7-9 to TRBJ1-5, with D hard to call. The germline V gene encodes CDR1 SEHNR and CDR2 FQNEAQ (reference sequence). V lost 5 bases to trimming and J lost 6 bases, with 8 bases between them. The CDR3 extends over 12 amino acids. The CDR3 nucleotides read TGTGCCAGCAGCCCCGCTGGTCAGCCCCAGCATTTT. Amino acids: CASSPAGQPQHF.

This clonotype was counted only a few times. It may be a read error: a sequence one base away is much more abundant. This rearrangement joins TRBV2 to TRBJ2-5; 7 positions match TRBD2. The CDR3 runs to 14 residues. The germline V gene encodes CDR1 SNHLY and CDR2 FYNNEI. The CDR3 DNA sequence: TGTGCCAGCTGTGAAGGGCTAGCGGAAGAGACCCAGTACTTC. The encoded protein is CASCEGLAEETQYF.

The chain carries TRBV5-1 and TRBJ2-1, with D possibly TRBD2 on 6 matching bases. The germline V gene has CDR1 SGHRS and CDR2 YFSETQ. The germline V and J ends were trimmed by 0 bases and 10 bases, with 8 bases remaining between them. This CDR3 region has 12 residues. CDR3: CASSLASDEQFF. CDR3 coding DNA: TGCGCCAGCAGCTTGGCTAGCGACGAGCAGTTCTTC.

The rearrangement links TRBV29-1 to TRBJ2-3, with 8 bases lining up with TRBD2. Germline values: CDR1 SQVTM, CDR2 ANQGSEA. Trimming took 5 bases from V and 11 from J; bases not matched to a gene: 12. The CDR3 is 13 residues long. Here the CDR3 DNA reads TGCAGCGTTACCGGCGCGGGGGGCCTAGAGCAGTATTTT. Its protein is CSVTGAGGLEQYF.

In its sample, this clonotype was seen many times. The CDR3 loop is CASSYPGEQFF. As DNA, the CDR3 is TGTGCCAGTAGTTACCCGGGGGAGCAGTTCTTC. The chain joins TRBV19 to TRBJ2-1, with D possibly matching TRBD2 (5 bases). CDR1 and CDR2 (germline): LNHDA, SQIVND (reference sequence). The V end was cut by 5 bases, the J end by 10 bases, with 9 bases between. CDR3 length equals 11 residues.

This clonotype rates as medium-sized. This rearrangement joins TRBV5-5 to TRBJ2-7; the D is unclear. V was cut by 5 bases and J by 2 bases, with 11 bases left in between. The CDR3 has 13 residues. Germline V gene sequence: CDR1 SGHKS, CDR2 YYEKEE (reference sequence). CDR3 sequence reads: CASSPPGPYEQYF. The CDR3 region has the DNA TGTGCCAGCAGTCCTCCGGGCCCCTACGAGCAGTACTTC.

Judged by abundance, this clonotype is medium-sized (0.01 to 0.1%). The rearrangement links TRBV5-1 to TRBJ2-3; 7 nucleotides align to TRBD2. CDR1 SGHRS and CDR2 YFSETQ come from the germline V gene. The junction had 3 bases not matched to a gene; V was cut back by 2 bases and J by 3 bases. The CDR3 extends over 14 amino acids. CDR3 sequence (DNA): TGCGCCAGCAGCTTCGGGACTACAACAGATACGCAGTATTTT. Translated: CASSFGTTTDTQYF.

This clonotype is termed medium-sized (0.01 to 0.1%). The rearrangement links TRBV29-1 to TRBJ2-3; perhaps D is TRBD1 or TRBD2 (5 bases each). The V gene lost 3 bases and the J gene lost 1 base, with 11 bases spanning the gap. The CDR3 is 14 residues long. CDR1 SQVTM and CDR2 ANQGSEA come from the germline V gene. The CDR3 loop reads CSVDAQGGTDTQYF. The CDR3 bases are TGCAGCGTTGATGCGCAGGGAGGCACAGATACGCAGTATTTT.

This clonotype was recorded a few times. This may come from a read error, since a much larger clone is one base off. The chain employs TRBV27 and TRBJ2-7; 8 nucleotides match TRBD1. The CDR3 extends over 17 amino acids. The V gene's germline CDR1 is MNHEY and CDR2 SMNVEV (reference sequence). The CDR3 DNA reads as TGTGCCGGCAGTCCCTCCGGACAGGGAATTTTCTCCTACGAGCAGTACTTC. It codes for CAGSPSGQGIFSYEQYF.

In its sample, this clonotype is medium-sized. The rearrangement uses TRBV5-1 and TRBJ1-2; TRBD1 is a possible D gene (6 bases). CDR3 length: 13 residues. V dropped 1 base and J dropped 7 bases, with 11 bases sitting between them. Per germline, CDR1 SGHRS and CDR2 YFSETQ. The CDR3 here is CASSLKQGGGYTF. Written as DNA, the CDR3 is TGCGCCAGCAGCTTGAAACAGGGAGGTGGCTACACCTTC.

In its sample, this clonotype ranks as medium-sized (0.01 to 0.1%). The chain couples TRBV5-1 to TRBJ2-1, with D possibly matching TRBD1 (5 bases). The CDR3 spans 16 residues. The V and J ends lost 4 bases and 0 bases respectively, with 14 bases between them. CDR1 is SGHRS, CDR2 YFSETQ, per germline. CDR3 in amino acids: CASSPVDSSSYNEQFF. The CDR3 nucleotides are TGCGCCAGCAGCCCCGTCGACAGTAGCTCCTACAATGAGCAGTTCTTC.

By sample fraction, this clonotype is medium-sized. This rearrangement joins TRBV20-1 to TRBJ1-5; 10 bases are shared with TRBD1. Germline assignment: CDR1 DFQATT and CDR2 SNEGSKA (reference sequence). The CDR3 sequence is 17 residues long. J was trimmed by 6 bases and V by 0 bases; bases with no gene match: 11. CDR3 in amino acids: CSARDQRSGTGVQPQHF. In nucleotides, the CDR3 is TGCAGTGCTAGAGACCAGCGGTCCGGGACAGGGGTTCAGCCCCAGCATTTT.

By share of the sample, this clonotype is medium-sized (0.01 to 0.1%). The V and J genes are TRBV29-1 and TRBJ1-2, with D tentatively TRBD1 (5 bases). Trimming removed 0 bases from V and 1 base from J, with 9 bases in between. CDR1 is SQVTM, CDR2 ANQGSEA, per germline. The CDR3 has 14 amino acids. CDR3 protein: CSVEDPGDNYGYTF. CDR3 sequence (DNA): TGCAGCGTTGAAGATCCGGGGGATAACTATGGCTACACCTTC. Full variable domain (outside the CDR3, taken from reference TRBV29-1 and TRBJ1-2): SAVISQKPSRDICQRGTSLTIQCQVDSQVTMMFWYRQQPGQSLTLIATANQGSEATYESGFVIDKFPISRPNLTFSTLTVSNMSPEDSSIYLCSVEDPGDNYGYTFGSGTRLTVV.

This clonotype is categorized as medium-sized. The gene calls are TRBV5-1 and TRBJ2-7, with TRBD2 identical over 9 bases. V gave up 3 bases and J gave up 5 bases; unmatched junction bases: 3. Germline assignment: CDR1 SGHRS and CDR2 YFSETQ. This CDR3 contains 13 residues. CDR3: CASSYGTSNEQYF. The CDR3 region has the DNA TGCGCCAGCAGCTACGGGACTAGCAACGAGCAGTACTTC.

Details on this clonotype: Its ends do not fully match the called genes, so a read error is possible. The chain links TRBV11-3 to TRBJ2-2; D is perhaps TRBD1 or TRBD2 (5 bases each). The CDR3 sequence is 15 residues long. The germline V gene has CDR1 SGHNT and CDR2 YENEEA. Here the CDR3 DNA reads TGTGCCAACAGCGGCAAGGGGTGGATCACCGGGGAGCTGTTTTTT. Its translation is CANSGKGWITGELFF.

This clonotype was observed a handful of times. This may be a read error, as it is one base from a much larger clone. The J gene is TRBJ2-5, the V gene TRBV20-1; TRBD2 aligns across 8 bases. Germline lookup yields CDR1 DFQATT and CDR2 SNEGSKA (reference sequence). The CDR3 runs to 15 residues. The CDR3 is CRASRPSGYQETQYF. Written as DNA, the CDR3 is TGCAGGGCTAGCAGGCCTAGCGGGTACCAAGAGACCCAGTACTTC.